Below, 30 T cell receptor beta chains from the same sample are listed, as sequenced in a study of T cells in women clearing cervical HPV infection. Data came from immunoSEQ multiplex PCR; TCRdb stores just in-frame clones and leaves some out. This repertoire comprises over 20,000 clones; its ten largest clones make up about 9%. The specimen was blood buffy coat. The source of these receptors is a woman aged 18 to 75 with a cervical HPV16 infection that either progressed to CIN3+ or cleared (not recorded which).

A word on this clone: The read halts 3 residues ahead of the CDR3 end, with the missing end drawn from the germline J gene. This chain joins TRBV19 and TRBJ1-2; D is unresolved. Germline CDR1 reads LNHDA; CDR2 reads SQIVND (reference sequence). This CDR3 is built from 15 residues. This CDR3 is CASSIGTSGSNDYTF. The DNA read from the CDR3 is TGTGCCAGTAGTATAGGGACTAGCGGGAGCAATGAC. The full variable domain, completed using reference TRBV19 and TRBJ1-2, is DGGITQSPKYLFRKEGQNVTLSCEQNLNHDAMYWYRQDPGQGLRLIYYSQIVNDFQKGDIAEGYSVSREKKESFPLTVTSAQKNPTAFYLCASSIGTSGSNDYTFGSGTRLTVV.

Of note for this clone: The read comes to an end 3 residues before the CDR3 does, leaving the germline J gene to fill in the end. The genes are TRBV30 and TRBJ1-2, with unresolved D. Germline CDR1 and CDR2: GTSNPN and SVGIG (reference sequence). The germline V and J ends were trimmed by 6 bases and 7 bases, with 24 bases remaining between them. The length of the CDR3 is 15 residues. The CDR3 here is CACTPLPGPSSGYTF. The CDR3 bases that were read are TGTGCCTGCACTCCATTGCCCGGTCCGAGTTCTGGC.

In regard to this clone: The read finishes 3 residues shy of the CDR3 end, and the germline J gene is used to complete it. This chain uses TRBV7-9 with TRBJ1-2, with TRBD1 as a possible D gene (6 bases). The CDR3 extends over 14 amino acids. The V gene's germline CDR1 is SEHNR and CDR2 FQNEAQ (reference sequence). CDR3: CASSVTGTYNDYTF. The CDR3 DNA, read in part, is TGTGCCAGCAGCGTTACAGGGACCTACAATGAC.

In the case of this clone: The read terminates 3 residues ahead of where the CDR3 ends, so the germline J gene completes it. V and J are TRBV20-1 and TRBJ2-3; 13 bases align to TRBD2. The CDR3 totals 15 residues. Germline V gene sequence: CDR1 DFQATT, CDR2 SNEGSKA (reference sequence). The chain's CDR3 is CSARVLAGGSETQYF. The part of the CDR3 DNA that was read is TGCAGTGCTAGAGTACTAGCGGGAGGGAGTGAGACG.

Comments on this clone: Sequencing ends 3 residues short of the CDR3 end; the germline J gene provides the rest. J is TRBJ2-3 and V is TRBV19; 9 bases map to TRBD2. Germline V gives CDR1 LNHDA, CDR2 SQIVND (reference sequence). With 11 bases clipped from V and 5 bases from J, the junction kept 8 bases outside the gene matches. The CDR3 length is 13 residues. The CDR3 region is CACRREGGDTQYF. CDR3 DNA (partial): TGTGCCTGTCGGCGGGAGGGTGGAGATACG. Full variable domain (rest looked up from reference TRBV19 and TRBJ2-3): DGGITQSPKYLFRKEGQNVTLSCEQNLNHDAMYWYRQDPGQGLRLIYYSQIVNDFQKGDIAEGYSVSREKKESFPLTVTSAQKNPTAFYLCACRREGGDTQYFGPGTRLTVL.

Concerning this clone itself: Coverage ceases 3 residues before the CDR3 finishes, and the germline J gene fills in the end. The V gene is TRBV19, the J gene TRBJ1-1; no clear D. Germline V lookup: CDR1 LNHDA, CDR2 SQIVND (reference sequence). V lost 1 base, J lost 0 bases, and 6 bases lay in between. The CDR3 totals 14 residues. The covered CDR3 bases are TGTGCCAGTAGTATAGTCCACATGAACACTGAA. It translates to CASSIVHMNTE. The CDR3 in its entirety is CASSIVHMNTEAFF.

CDR3 DNA, as far as it was read: TGCAGTGCTAGAGATCTGACAGACAAGAGCTCCTATAATTCACCC. It is translated as CSARDLTDKSSYNSP. The entire CDR3 is CSARDLTDKSSYNSPLHF. This chain uses TRBV20-1 with TRBJ1-6; tentative D call: TRBD1 (5 bases). The CDR3 end is not reached by the read, which stops 3 residues before it; the germline J gene fills it in. CDR3 length: 18 residues. V dropped 0 bases and J dropped 0 bases, with 15 bases sitting between them. The germline V gene encodes CDR1 DFQATT and CDR2 SNEGSKA (reference sequence).

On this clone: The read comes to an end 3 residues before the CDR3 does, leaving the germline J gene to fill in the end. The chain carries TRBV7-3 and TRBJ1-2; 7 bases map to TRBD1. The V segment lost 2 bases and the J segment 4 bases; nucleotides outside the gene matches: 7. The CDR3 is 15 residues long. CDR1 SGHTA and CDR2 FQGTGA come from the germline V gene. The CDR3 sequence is CASSLGDSRSYGYTF. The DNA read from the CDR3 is TGTGCCAGCAGCTTAGGGGACAGTCGAAGCTATGGC.

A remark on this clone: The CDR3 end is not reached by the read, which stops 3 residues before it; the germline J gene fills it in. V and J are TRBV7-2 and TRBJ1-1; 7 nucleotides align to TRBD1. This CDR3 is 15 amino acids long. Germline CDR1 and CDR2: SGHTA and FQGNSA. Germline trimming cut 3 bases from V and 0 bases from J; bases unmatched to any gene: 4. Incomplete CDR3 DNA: TGTGCCAGCAGCTTTAGACAGGGTTTGAACACTGAA. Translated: CASSFRQGLNTE. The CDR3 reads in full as CASSFRQGLNTEAFF.

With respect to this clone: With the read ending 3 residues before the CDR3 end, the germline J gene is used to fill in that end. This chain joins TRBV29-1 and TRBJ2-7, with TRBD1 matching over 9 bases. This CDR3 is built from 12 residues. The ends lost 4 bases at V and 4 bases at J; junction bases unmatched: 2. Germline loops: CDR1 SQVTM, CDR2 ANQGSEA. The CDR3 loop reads CSVGDREYEQYF. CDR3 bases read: TGCAGCGTTGGGGACAGGGAGTACGAG.

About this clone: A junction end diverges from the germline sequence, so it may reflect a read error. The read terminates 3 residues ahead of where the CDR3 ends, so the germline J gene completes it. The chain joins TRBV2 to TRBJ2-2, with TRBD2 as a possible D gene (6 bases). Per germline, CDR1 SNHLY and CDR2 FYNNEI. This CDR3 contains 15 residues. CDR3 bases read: TGTGCCAGCAGAAGACTAGGAGGAGGCACCGGGGGG. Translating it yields CASRRLGGGTGG. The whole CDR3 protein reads CASRRLGGGTGGLFF.

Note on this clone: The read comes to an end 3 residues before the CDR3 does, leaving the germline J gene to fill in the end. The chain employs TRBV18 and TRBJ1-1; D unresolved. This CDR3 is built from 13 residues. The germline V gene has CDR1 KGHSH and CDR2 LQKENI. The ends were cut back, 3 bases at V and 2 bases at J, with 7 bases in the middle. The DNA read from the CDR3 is TGTGCCAGCTCACCCTCAGGTAACACTGAA. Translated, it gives CASSPSGNTE. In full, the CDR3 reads CASSPSGNTEAFF.

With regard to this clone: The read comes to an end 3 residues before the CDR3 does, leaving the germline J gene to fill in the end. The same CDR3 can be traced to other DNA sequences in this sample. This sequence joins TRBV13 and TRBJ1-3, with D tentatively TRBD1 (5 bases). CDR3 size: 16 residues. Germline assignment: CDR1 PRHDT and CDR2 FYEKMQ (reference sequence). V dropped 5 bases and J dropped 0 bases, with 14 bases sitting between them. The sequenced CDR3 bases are TGTGCCAGCAGCATCAATACAGGCACCTCTGGAAACACC. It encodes CASSINTGTSGNT. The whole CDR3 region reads CASSINTGTSGNTIYF.

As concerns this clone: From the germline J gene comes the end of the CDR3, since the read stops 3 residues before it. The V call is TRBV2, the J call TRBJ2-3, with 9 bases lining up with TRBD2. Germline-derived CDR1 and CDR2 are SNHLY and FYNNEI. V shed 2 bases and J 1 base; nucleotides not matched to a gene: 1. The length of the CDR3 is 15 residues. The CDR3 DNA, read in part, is TGTGCCAGCAGTGAACAGCGGGGGGGCACAGATACG. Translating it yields CASSEQRGGTDT. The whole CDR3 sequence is CASSEQRGGTDTQYF.

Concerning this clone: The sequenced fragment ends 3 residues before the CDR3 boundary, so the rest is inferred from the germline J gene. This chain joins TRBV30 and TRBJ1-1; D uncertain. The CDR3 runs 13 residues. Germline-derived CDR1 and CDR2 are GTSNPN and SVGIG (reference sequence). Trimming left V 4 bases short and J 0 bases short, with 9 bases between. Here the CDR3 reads CAWTLGLNTEAFF. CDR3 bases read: TGTGCCTGGACGCTGGGCTTGAACACTGAA.

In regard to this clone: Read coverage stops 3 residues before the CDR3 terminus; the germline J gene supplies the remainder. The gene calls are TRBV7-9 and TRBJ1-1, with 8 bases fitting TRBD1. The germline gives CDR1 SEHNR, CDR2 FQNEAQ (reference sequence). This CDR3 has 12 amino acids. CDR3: CASSFQGAGAFF. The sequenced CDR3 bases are TGTGCCAGCAGCTTCCAGGGGGCAGGA.

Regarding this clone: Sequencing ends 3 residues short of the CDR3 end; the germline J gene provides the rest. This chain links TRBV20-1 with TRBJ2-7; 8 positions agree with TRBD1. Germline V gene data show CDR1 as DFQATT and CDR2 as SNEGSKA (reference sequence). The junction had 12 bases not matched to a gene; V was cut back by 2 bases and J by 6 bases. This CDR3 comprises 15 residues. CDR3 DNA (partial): TGCAGTGCTAGACGGCCCGACAGGGGATTCGGCGAG. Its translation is CSARRPDRGFGE. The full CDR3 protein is CSARRPDRGFGEQYF.

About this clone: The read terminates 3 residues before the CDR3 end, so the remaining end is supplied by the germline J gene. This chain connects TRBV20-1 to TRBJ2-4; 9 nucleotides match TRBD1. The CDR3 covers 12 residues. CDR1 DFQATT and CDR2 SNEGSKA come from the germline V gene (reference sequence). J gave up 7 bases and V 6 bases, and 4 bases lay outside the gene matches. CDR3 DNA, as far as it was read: TGCAGTGCACTCGACAGGGGGAACATT. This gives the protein CSALDRGNI. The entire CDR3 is CSALDRGNIQYF.

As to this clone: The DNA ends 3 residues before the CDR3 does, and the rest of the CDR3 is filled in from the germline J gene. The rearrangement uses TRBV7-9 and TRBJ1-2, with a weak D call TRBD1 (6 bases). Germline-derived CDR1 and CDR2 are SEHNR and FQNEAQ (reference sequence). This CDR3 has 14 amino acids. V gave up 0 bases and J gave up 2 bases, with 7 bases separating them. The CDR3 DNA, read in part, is TGTGCCAGCAGCTTAGCCCAGGGGAACTATGGC. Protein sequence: CASSLAQGNYG. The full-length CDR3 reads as CASSLAQGNYGYTF. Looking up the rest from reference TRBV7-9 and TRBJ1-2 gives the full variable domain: DTGVSQNPRHKITKRGQNVTFRCDPISEHNRLYWYRQTLGQGPEFLTYFQNEAQLEKSRLLSDRFSAERPKGSFSTLEIQRTEQGDSAMYLCASSLAQGNYGYTFGSGTRLTVV.

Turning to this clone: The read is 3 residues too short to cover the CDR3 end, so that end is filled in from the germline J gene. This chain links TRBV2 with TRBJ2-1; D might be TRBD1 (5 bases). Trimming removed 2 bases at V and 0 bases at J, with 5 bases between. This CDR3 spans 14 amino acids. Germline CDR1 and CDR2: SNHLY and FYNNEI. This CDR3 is CASSEQGSYNEQFF. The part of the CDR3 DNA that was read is TGTGCCAGCAGTGAACAGGGCTCCTACAATGAG.

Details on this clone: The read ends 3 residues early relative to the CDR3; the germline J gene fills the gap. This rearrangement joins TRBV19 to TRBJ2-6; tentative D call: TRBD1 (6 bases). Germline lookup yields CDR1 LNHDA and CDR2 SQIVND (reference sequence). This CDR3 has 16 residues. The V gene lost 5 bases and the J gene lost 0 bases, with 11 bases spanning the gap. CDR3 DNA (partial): TGTGCCAGTAGTGACAGGTCGCTCTCTGGGGCCAACGTC. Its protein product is CASSDRSLSGANV. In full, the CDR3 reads CASSDRSLSGANVLTF.

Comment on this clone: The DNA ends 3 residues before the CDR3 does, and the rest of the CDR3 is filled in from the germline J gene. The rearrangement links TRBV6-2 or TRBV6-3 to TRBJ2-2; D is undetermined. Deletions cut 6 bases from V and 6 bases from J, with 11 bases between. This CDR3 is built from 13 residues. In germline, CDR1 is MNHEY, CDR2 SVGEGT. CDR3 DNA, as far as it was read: TGTGCCAGCAGGATAAGTAGCCCCGGGGAG. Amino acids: CASRISSPGE. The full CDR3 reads CASRISSPGELFF.

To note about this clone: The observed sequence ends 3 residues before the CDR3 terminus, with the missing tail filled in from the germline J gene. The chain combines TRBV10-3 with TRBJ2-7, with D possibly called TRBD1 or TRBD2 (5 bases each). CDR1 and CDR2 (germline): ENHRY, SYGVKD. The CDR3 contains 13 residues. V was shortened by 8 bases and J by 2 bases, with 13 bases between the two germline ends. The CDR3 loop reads CAIEGSVTYEQYF. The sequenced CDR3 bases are TGTGCCATCGAGGGGAGTGTGACCTACGAG.

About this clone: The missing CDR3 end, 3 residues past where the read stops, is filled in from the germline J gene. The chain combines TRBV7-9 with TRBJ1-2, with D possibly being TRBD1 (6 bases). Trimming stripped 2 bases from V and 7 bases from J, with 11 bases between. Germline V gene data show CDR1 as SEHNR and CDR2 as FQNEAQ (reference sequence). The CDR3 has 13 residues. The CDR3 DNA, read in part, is TGTGCCAGCAGCTTAACAGCAGGGGCTGGC. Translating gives CASSLTAGAG. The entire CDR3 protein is CASSLTAGAGYTF.

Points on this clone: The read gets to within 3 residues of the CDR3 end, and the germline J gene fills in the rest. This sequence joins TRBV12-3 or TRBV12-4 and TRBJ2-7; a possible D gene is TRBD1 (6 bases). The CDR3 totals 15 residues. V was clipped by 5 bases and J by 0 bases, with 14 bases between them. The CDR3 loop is CASSPGTSYSYEQYF. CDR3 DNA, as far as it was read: TGTGCCAGCAGTCCCGGGACATCATACTCCTACGAG.

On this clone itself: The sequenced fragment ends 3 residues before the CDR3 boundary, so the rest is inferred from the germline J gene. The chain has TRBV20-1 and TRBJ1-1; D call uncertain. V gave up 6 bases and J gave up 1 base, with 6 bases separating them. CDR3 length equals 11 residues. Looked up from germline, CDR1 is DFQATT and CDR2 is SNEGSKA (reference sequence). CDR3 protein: CSALRNTEAFF. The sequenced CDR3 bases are TGCAGTGCACTGCGGAACACTGAA.

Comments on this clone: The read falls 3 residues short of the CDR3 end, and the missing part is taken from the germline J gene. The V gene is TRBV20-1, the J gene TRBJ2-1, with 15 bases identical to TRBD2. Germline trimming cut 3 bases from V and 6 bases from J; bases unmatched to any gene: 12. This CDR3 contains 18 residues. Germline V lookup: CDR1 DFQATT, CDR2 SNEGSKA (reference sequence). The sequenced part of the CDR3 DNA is TGCAGTGCTAGGGTCCCGGGACTAGCGGGAGGTGGGATCAATGAG. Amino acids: CSARVPGLAGGGINE. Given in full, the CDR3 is CSARVPGLAGGGINEQFF.

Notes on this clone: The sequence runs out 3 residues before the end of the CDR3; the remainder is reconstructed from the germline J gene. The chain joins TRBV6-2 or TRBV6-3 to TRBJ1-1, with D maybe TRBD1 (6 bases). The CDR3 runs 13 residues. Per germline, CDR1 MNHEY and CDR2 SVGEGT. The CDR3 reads CASSWGTGRQAFF. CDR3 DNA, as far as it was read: TGTGCCAGCAGTTGGGGCACAGGGAGGCAA.

Incomplete CDR3 DNA: TGCGCCAGCAGCTTGCGTGGAGGGCTGAACTCCTACGAG. It codes for CASSLRGGLNSYE. The full CDR3 reads CASSLRGGLNSYEQYF. The chain combines TRBV5-1 with TRBJ2-7, with D maybe TRBD2 (6 bases). Read coverage stops 3 residues before the CDR3 terminus; the germline J gene supplies the remainder. Germline CDR1 is SGHRS and CDR2 is YFSETQ. The CDR3 covers 16 residues. Trimming pared 1 base from V and 0 bases from J, leaving 14 bases between. Using reference TRBV5-1 and TRBJ2-7 for the parts outside the CDR3, the full variable domain is KAGVTQTPRYLIKTRGQQVTLSCSPISGHRSVSWYQQTPGQGLQFLFEYFSETQRNKGNFPGRFSGRQFSNSRSEMNVSTLELGDSALYLCASSLRGGLNSYEQYFGPGTRLTVT.

The DNA read from the CDR3 is TGTGCCAGCAGCTTTCCGTATTCAGCCTACGAG. Protein sequence: CASSFPYSAYE. The whole CDR3 protein reads CASSFPYSAYEQYF. The rearrangement links TRBV7-2 to TRBJ2-7; D remains unclear. The CDR3 end lies 3 residues beyond the end of the read and is filled in from the germline J gene. Germline lookup yields CDR1 SGHTA and CDR2 FQGNSA. The CDR3 covers 14 residues. V lost 3 bases and J 2 bases, leaving 11 bases between the germline ends.